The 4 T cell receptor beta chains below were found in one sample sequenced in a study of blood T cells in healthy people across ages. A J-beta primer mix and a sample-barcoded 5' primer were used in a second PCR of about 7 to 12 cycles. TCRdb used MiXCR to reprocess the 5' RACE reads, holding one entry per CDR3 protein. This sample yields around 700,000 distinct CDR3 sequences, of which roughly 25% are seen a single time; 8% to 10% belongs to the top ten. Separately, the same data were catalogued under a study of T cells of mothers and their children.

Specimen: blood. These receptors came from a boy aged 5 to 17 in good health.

Here the CDR3 DNA reads TGCGCCAGCAGCCCACTGTTGGGATATGGCTACACCTTC. Its protein product is CASSPLLGYGYTF. The chain joins TRBV5-1 to TRBJ1-2, with D hard to call. CDR1 and CDR2 (germline): SGHRS, YFSETQ. This CDR3 is built from 13 residues. Trimming cost V 4 bases and J 5 bases, with 12 bases left between them.

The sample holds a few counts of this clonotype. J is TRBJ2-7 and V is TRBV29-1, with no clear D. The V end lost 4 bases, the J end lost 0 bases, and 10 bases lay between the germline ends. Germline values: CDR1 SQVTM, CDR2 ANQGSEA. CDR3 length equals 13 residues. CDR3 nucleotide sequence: TGCAGCGTTGTTCTGGCGGACTCCTACGAGCAGTACTTC. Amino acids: CSVVLADSYEQYF.

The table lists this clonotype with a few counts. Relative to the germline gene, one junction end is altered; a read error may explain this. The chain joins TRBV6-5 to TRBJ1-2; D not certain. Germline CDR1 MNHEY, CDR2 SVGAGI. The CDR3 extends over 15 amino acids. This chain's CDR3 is CASSYSTIDKYGYIF. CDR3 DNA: TGTGCCAGCAGTTACTCGACTATTGACAAGTACGGCTACATCTTC.

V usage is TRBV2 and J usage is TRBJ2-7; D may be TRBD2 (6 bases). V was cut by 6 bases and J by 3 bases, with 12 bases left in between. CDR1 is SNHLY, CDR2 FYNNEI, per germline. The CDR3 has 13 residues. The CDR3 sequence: CASRGGVLYEQYF. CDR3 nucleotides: TGTGCCAGCAGGGGCGGGGTTCTCTACGAGCAGTACTTC.